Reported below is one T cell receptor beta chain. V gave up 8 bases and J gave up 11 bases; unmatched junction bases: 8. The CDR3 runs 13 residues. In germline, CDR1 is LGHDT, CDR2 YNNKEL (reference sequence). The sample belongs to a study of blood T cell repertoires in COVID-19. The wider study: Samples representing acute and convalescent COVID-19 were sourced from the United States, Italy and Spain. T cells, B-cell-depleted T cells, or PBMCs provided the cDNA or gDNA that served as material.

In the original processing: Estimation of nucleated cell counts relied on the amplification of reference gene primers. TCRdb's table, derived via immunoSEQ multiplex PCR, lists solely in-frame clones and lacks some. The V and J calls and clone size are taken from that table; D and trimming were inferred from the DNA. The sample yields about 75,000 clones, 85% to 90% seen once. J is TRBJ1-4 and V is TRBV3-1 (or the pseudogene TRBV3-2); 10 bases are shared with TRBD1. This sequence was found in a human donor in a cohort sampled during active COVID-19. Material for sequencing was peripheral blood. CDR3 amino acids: CASGPGTGEKLFF. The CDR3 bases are TGTGCCAGCGGTCCCGGGACAGGGGAGAAACTGTTTTTT.